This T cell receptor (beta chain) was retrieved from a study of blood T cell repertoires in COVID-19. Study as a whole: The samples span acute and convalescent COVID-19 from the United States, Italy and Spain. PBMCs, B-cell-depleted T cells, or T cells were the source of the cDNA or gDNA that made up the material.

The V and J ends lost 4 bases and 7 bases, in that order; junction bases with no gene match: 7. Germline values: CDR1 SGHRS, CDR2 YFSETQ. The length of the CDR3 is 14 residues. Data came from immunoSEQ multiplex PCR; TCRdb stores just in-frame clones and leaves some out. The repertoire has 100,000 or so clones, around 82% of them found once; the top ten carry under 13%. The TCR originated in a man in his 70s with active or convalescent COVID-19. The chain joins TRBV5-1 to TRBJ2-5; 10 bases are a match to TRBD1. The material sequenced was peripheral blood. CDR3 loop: CASSTDRGVGTQYF. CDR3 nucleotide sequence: TGCGCCAGCAGCACGGACAGGGGGGTAGGGACCCAGTACTTC.